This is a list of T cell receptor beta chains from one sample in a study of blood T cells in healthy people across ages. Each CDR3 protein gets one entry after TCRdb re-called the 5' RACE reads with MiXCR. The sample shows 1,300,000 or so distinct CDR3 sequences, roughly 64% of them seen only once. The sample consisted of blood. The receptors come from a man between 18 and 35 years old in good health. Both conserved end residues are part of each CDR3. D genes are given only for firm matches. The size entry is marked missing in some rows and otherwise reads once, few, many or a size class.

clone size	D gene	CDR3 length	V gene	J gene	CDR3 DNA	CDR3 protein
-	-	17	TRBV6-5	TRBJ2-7	TGTGCCAGCAGTTACCGGATGGGGGTGAACGCCTCCTACGAGCAGTACTTC	CASSYRMGVNASYEQYF
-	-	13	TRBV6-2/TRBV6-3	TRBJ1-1	TGTGCCAGCAGGGAGCCCCAGGGTCGTGAAGCTTTCTTT	CASREPQGREAFF
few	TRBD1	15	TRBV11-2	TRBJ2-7	TGTGCCAGCAGCCCCCCGGGACAGGCCTTCTACGAGCAGTACTTC	CASSPPGQAFYEQYF
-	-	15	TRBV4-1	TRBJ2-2	TGCGCCAGCAGCCCCGGACGAGGGAACACCGGGGAGCTGTTTTTT	CASSPGRGNTGELFF
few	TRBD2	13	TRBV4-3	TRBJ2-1	TGCGCCAGCAGCCAATACGGGAGGGCCTCGCAGTTCTTC	CASSQYGRASQFF
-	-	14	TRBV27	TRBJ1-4	TGTGCCAGCTCCACCGGACAGTCGAATGAAAAACTGTTTTTT	CASSTGQSNEKLFF
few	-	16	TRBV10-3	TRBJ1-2	TGTGCCATCAGTAGAGGGTTAGGGCAATCTAACTATGGCTACACCTTC	CAISRGLGQSNYGYTF
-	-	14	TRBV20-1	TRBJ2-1	TGCAGTGCTAGGGACGGACGGACCCACAATGAGCAGTTCTTC	CSARDGRTHNEQFF
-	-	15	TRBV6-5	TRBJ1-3	TGTGCCAGCAGGGATCAGGGATTGTCTGGAAACACCATATATTTT	CASRDQGLSGNTIYF
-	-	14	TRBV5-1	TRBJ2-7	TGTGCCAGCAGCTTAGGGTCAGCGGACTACGAGCAGTACTTC	CASSLGSADYEQYF
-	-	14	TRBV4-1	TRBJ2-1	TGCGCCAGCAGCCAAGGACTGTTAAACAATGAGCAGTTCTTC	CASSQGLLNNEQFF
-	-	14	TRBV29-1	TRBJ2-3	TGCAGCGGAACCGGGACTCTTAGCACAGATACGCAGTATTTT	CSGTGTLSTDTQYF
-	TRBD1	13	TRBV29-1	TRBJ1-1	TGCAGCGTCCCGGGACAGGGAAACACTGAAGCTTTCTTT	CSVPGQGNTEAFF
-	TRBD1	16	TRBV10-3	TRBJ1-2	TGTGCCATCAGCCTTTCACCGGGACAGGGGATTGATGGCTACACCTTC	CAISLSPGQGIDGYTF
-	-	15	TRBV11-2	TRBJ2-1	TGTGCCAGCAGCACGCAGGACAGACCTTACAATGAGCAGTTCTTC	CASSTQDRPYNEQFF
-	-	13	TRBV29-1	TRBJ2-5	TGCAGCGTCCTGGGGCCAAGCCAAGAGACCCAGTACTTC	CSVLGPSQETQYF
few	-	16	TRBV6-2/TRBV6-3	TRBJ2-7	TGTGCCAGCAGTTACTCGACCCCCCACAGAGGCTACGAGCAGTACTTC	CASSYSTPHRGYEQYF